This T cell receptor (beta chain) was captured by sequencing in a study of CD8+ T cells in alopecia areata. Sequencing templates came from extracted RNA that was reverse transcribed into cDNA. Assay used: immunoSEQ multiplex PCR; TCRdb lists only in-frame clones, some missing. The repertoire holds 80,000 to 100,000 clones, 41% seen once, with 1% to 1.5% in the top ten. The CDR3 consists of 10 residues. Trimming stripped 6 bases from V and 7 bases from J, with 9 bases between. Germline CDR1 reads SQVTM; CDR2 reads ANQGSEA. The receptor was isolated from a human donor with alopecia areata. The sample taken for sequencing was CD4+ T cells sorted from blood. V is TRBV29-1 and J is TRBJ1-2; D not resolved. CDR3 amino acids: CSVTSPGYTF. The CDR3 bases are TGCAGCGTCACTTCCCCTGGCTACACCTTC.